The clone carrying this T cell receptor (beta chain) was counted between two and nine times. Treg sorting used a CD4+CD25+CD127-/low gate. Constant-region reverse primers amplified full-length variable regions, followed by semi-nested Nested Universal Primer A PCR. TCRdb re-derived calls from the 5' RACE reads in MiXCR, one entry per CDR3 protein. The sample holds roughly 10,000 distinct CDR3 sequences, approximately 26% seen once. The CDR3 sequence is 15 residues long. CDR1 SGHKS and CDR2 YYEKEE come from the germline V gene (reference sequence). Trimming removed 1 base from V and 0 bases from J, with 10 bases in between.

This receptor was taken from a female donor with breast cancer. Material for sequencing was Tregs sorted from a lymph node. The chain combines TRBV5-5 with TRBJ1-1; D unclear. CDR3 sequence: CASSLYPGVNTEAFF. CDR3 coding DNA: TGTGCCAGCAGCTTGTATCCAGGAGTGAACACTGAAGCTTTCTTT.